The present entry profiles one TCR beta chain with its context. As yet, its antigen is unknown. TCRdb used MiXCR to reprocess the reads, holding one entry per CDR3 protein. The sample contains around 450,000 distinct CDR3 sequences, approximately 10% of which appear only once. These data come from a study of T cell repertoires in cytomegalovirus infection. Background on the study: Public TCR beta signatures marked donors with CMV infection and the matching HLA. Findings and caveats of the study: HLA-C-restricted CMV-specific TCR beta clonotypes prevailed in the ex vivo response. The cumulative frequency of public TCR beta families distinguished individuals who carried CMV together with the relevant HLA.

The junction had 7 bases not matched to a gene; V was cut back by 3 bases and J by 2 bases. The CDR3 contains 15 residues. CDR1 LNHDA and CDR2 SQIVND come from the germline V gene (reference sequence). Sequenced input: PBMCs. This clonotype was obtained from a human donor in good health (CMV status not recorded). Some clones in this sample may be carry-over from other donors' samples. This chain uses TRBV19 with TRBJ2-7, with 7 positions matching TRBD1. CDR3 loop: CASSIGTVGTYEQYF. DNA for the CDR3: TGTGCCAGTAGTATCGGGACAGTTGGTACCTACGAGCAGTACTTC.